This T cell receptor (beta chain) was observed in a study of control samples from healthy donors and cancer patients. Per the germline V gene, CDR1 is SGHRS and CDR2 is YFSETQ. V shed 0 bases and J shed 3 bases, with 7 bases lying between them. The CDR3 has 14 residues. Produced via immunoSEQ multiplex PCR; TCRdb's table is partial and in-frame only. The sample gives around 250,000 clones, about four fifths of which show up once; more than 10% is in the top ten. The V and J genes are TRBV5-1 and TRBJ1-3, with D unclear. The source is an older woman with lung cancer. Sequencing used PBMCs. For the CDR3, the DNA is TGCGCCAGCAGCTTGGCCAGTCTTGGAAACACCATATATTTT. It translates to CASSLASLGNTIYF.